The 10 T cell receptor beta chains below all came from one sample that was sequenced in a study of T cells in narcolepsy. The protocol was immunoSEQ multiplex PCR, while the TCRdb copy is restricted to in-frame clones and leaves out a portion. Here the sample spans about 18,000 clones, roughly two thirds being singletons. Material: CD45RA- memory CD8+ T cells from PBMCs. Every receptor here comes from a human donor with narcolepsy.

This clone was counted only a few times. The chain links TRBV15 to TRBJ1-1; D unresolved. The germline V gene encodes CDR1 LNHNV and CDR2 YYDKDF (reference sequence). V was shortened by 2 bases and J by 1 base, with 5 bases between the two germline ends. CDR3 size: 13 residues. CDR3 protein: CATSRTENTEAFF. DNA of the CDR3: TGTGCCACCAGCAGAACAGAGAACACTGAAGCTTTCTTT.

The J gene is TRBJ1-1, the V gene TRBV6-5; D gene uncertain. This CDR3 region has 13 residues. CDR1 and CDR2 from the germline V gene are MNHEY and SVGAGI. The V end was cut by 0 bases, the J end by 4 bases, with 6 bases between. The DNA of the CDR3 is TGTGCCAGCAGTTACTCGTTTGGCACTGAAGCTTTCTTT. Translating it yields CASSYSFGTEAFF.

This chain joins TRBV9 and TRBJ2-7; D is uncertain. Trimming stripped 0 bases from V and 3 bases from J, with 7 bases between. Looked up from germline, CDR1 is SGDLS and CDR2 is YYNGEE. The CDR3 has 13 amino acids. This CDR3 reads CASSVDNGYEQYF. CDR3 bases: TGTGCCAGCAGCGTAGACAACGGCTACGAGCAGTACTTC.

The V gene is TRBV7-6, the J gene TRBJ2-2; D call uncertain. Between the trimmed V and J ends, which lost 2 bases and 4 bases, there was a span of 2 bases. The length of the CDR3 is 12 residues. CDR1 and CDR2 from the germline V gene are SGHVS and FNYEAQ. The CDR3, as DNA: TGTGCCAGCAGCTTAACCACCGGGGAGCTGTTTTTT. It encodes CASSLTTGELFF. The whole variable domain, remainder taken from reference TRBV7-6 and TRBJ2-2, is GAGVSQSPRYKVTKRGQDVALRCDPISGHVSLYWYRQALGQGPEFLTYFNYEAQQDKSGLPNDRFSAERPEGSISTLTIQRTEQRDSAMYRCASSLTTGELFFGEGSRLTVL.

V gene TRBV28 combines with J gene TRBJ2-7, with TRBD1 matching over 7 bases. Germline V gene sequence: CDR1 MDHEN, CDR2 SYDVKM. J gave up 1 base and V 3 bases, and 3 bases lay outside the gene matches. The CDR3 extends over 14 amino acids. CDR3 in amino acids: CASSFTTGSYEQYF. As DNA, the CDR3 is TGTGCCAGCAGTTTCACGACAGGGTCCTACGAGCAGTACTTC.

The chain is built from TRBV6-6 and TRBJ1-1; D ambiguous. CDR1 and CDR2 from the germline V gene are MNHNY and SVGAGI (reference sequence). The ends were cut back, 5 bases at V and 1 base at J, with 11 bases in the middle. The CDR3 spans 14 residues. The CDR3 sequence is CASSIRGGNTEAFF. Here the CDR3 DNA reads TGTGCCAGCAGTATCCGGGGAGGGAACACTGAAGCTTTCTTT.

Only one count was recorded for this clone. The rearrangement uses TRBV11-1 and TRBJ2-3, with D possibly being TRBD1 (6 bases). With 5 bases removed from V and 0 bases from J, the gap between germline ends came to 15 bases. CDR1 is SGHAT and CDR2 is FQDESV in the germline V gene (reference sequence). The CDR3 is made up of 16 amino acids. The CDR3, as DNA: TGTGCCAGCAGCAAATACAGGGATACTAGCACAGATACGCAGTATTTT. It encodes CASSKYRDTSTDTQYF. The whole variable domain, filled in from reference TRBV11-1 and TRBJ2-3, reads EAEVAQSPRYKITEKSQAVAFWCDPISGHATLYWYRQILGQGPELLVQFQDESVVDDSQLPKDRFSAERLKGVDSTLKIQPAELGDSAMYLCASSKYRDTSTDTQYFGPGTRLTVL.

V is TRBV25-1 and J is TRBJ1-1, with 8 bases identical to TRBD1. V dropped 8 bases and J dropped 3; count of bases not matched to a gene: 5. This CDR3 spans 13 amino acids. From germline, CDR1 is MGHDK and CDR2 SYGVNS. The CDR3 bases are TGTGCCAGCCACAGGGGGGGATACACTGAAGCTTTCTTT. It translates to CASHRGGYTEAFF.

This clone was recorded once. The rearrangement uses TRBV9 and TRBJ2-5; no reliable D call. CDR3 length: 15 residues. With 0 bases removed from V and 5 bases from J, the gap between germline ends came to 14 bases. Germline V gene sequence: CDR1 SGDLS, CDR2 YYNGEE. CDR3 bases: TGTGCCAGCAGCGTAGCGGGTGAACTCAGGGAGACCCAGTACTTC. Protein: CASSVAGELRETQYF.

The rearrangement uses TRBV15 and TRBJ2-1; D is unresolved. CDR1 is LNHNV, CDR2 YYDKDF, per germline (reference sequence). The CDR3 covers 12 residues. Trimming shortened V by 3 bases and J by 8 bases, and 8 bases separated the two germline ends. This chain's CDR3 is CATSSGDDEQFF. The CDR3 nucleotides read TGTGCCACCAGCAGCGGCGACGATGAGCAGTTCTTC.